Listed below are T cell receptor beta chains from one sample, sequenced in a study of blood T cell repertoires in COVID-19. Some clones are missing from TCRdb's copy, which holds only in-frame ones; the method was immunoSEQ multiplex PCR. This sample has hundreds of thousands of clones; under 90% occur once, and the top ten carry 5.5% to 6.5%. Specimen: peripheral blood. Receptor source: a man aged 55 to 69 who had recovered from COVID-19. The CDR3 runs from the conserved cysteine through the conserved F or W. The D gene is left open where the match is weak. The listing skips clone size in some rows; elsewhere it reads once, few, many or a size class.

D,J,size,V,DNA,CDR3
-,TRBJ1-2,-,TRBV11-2,TGTGCCAGCAGCTTAGATCCAGCGTCGATCTATGGCTACACCTTC,CASSLDPASIYGYTF
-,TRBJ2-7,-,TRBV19,TGTGCCAGTAGTATTGGTAGCGGATCCGGGACCGAGCAGTACTTC,CASSIGSGSGTEQYF
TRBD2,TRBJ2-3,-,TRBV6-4,TGTGCCAGCAGTGACTCTAGCGGGGGGGCAGATACGCAGTATTTT,CASSDSSGGADTQYF
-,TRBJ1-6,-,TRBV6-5,TGTGCCAGCAGCGGCTGGGCAGAGAATTCACCCCTCCACTTT,CASSGWAENSPLHF
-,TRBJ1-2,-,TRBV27,TGTGCCAGCAGTTCGACAGGCTGGGAAGGAGGCTACACCTTC,CASSSTGWEGGYTF
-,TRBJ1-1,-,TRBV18,TGTGCCAGCTCACTGCAACAGGATTGGGGGAACACTGAAGCTTTCTTT,CASSLQQDWGNTEAFF
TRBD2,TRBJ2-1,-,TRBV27,TGTGCCAGCAGAAGGGGACTAGCGTACCCCTACAATGAGCAGTTCTTC,CASRRGLAYPYNEQFF
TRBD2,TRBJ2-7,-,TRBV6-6,TGTGCCAGCAGTCCGAGTAAGGCTAGCGGGGTCTCCTACGAGCAGTACTTC,CASSPSKASGVSYEQYF
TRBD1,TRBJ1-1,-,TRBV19,TGTGCCAGCAGGGGGTCCCCGACAGCTTTCTTT,CASRGSPTAFF
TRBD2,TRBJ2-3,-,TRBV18,TGTGCCAGCTCACCTCTAGCGGGGGGCACAGATACGCAGTATTTT,CASSPLAGGTDTQYF
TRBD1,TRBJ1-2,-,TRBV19,TGTGCCAGTAGTGGCCCGGGACAGGGGGCGACCTATGGCTACACCTTC,CASSGPGQGATYGYTF
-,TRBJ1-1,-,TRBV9,TGTGCCAGCAGCGTAGACGCCAGGGGGAACACTGAAGCTTTCTTT,CASSVDARGNTEAFF
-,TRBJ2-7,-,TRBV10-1,TGCGCCAGCAGTGAGTTCGTTTACGAGCAGTACTTC,CASSEFVYEQYF
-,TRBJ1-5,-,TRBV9,TGTGCCAGCAGCGCCACAGGGTATAGCAATCAGCCCCAGCATTTT,CASSATGYSNQPQHF
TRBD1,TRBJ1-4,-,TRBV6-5,TGTGCCAGCAGTTACGGCCAGGGGGAATCTAATGAAAAACTGTTTTTT,CASSYGQGESNEKLFF
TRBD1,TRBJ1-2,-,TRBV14,TGTGCCAGCAGCCACTCGCAGGGGGTTAACTATGGCTACACCTTC,CASSHSQGVNYGYTF
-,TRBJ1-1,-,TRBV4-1,TGCGCCAGCAGCCATAAGGACAGATTAAACACTGAAGCTTTCTTT,CASSHKDRLNTEAFF
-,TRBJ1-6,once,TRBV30,TGTGCCTCCGAACGGCAGGGCGGTGATTCACCCCTCCACTTT,CASERQGGDSPLHF
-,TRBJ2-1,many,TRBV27,TGTGCCAGCAGTTTATCCCACCTAGCTCCCTACAATGAGCAGTTCTTC,CASSLSHLAPYNEQFF
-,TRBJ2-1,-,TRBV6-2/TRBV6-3,TGTGCCAGCAGCACTACCGGGACAAAAAGACAGTTCTTC,CASSTTGTKRQFF
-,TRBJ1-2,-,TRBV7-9,TGTGCCAGCAGCACGGGTTCTAACTATGGCTACACCTTC,CASSTGSNYGYTF
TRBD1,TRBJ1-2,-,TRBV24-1,TGTGCCACCAGTGAACAGGGGGTCGGCTATGGCTACACCTTC,CATSEQGVGYGYTF
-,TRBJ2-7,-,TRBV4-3,TGCGCCAGCAAGAACAGCCTTTCCTCCTACGAGCAGTACTTC,CASKNSLSSYEQYF
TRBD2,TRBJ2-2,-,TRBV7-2,TGTGCCAGCAGCTTAGTGCGGGGGGGGACCGGGGAGCTGTTTTTT,CASSLVRGGTGELFF
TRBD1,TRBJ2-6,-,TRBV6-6,TGTGCCAGCAGCCGACAGGGGGCGAACTCTGGGGCCAACGTCCTGACTTTC,CASSRQGANSGANVLTF
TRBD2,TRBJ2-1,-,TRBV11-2,TGTGCCAGCAGCCTTCGACTAGCCTCAAGCTCCTACAATGAGCAGTTCTTC,CASSLRLASSSYNEQFF
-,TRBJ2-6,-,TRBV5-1,TGCGCCAGCAGCTTGCTAGCTACTGGGGCCAACGTCCTGACTTTC,CASSLLATGANVLTF
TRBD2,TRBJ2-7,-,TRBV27,TGTGCCAGCAGTTTCACAGCGGGGCTGTTCTACGAGCAGTACTTC,CASSFTAGLFYEQYF
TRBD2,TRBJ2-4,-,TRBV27,TGTGCCAGCAGGCCTCCCCCTCCCCGCCCGGCCCCCCCGCTACTAGCGGCCAAAAACATTCAGTACTTC,CASRPPPPRPAPPLLAAKNIQYF
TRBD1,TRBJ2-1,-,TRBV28,TGTGCCAGCATTCGACAGGGGAATGAGCAGTTCTTC,CASIRQGNEQFF
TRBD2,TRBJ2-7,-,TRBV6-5,TGTGCCAGCGGACTAGCGCGAGAGCAGTACTTC,CASGLAREQYF
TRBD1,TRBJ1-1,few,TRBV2,TGTGCCAGCAGTGAAGCACAGGGGCGGACTGAAGCTTTCTTT,CASSEAQGRTEAFF
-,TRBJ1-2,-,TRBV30,TGTGCCTGGAGTGTCGGGCAGGGAGGCTTGAATGGCTACACCTTC,CAWSVGQGGLNGYTF
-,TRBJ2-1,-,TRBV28,TGTGCGGCGGGCGGTCAGCCCTACAATGAGCAGTTCTTC,CAAGGQPYNEQFF
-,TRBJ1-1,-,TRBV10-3,TGTGCCATCAGTGTACAGGGAACTGGGACTGAAGCTTTCTTT,CAISVQGTGTEAFF
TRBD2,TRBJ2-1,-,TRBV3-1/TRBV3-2,TGTGCCAGCAGGCGTACTAGCGGGAGATCCTACAATGAGCAGTTCTTC,CASRRTSGRSYNEQFF
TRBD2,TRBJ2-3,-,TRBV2,TGTGCCAGCTCGGGTGGACTAGCTCCCCTCACAGATACGCAGTATTTT,CASSGGLAPLTDTQYF
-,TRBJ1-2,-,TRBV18,TGTGCCAGCTCGGGCCTCGGCTACACCTTC,CASSGLGYTF
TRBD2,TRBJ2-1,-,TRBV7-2,TGTGCCAGCATCCTAGCGACGGGAGGATATAATGAGCAGTTCTTC,CASILATGGYNEQFF
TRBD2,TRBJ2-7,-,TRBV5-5,TGTGCCAGCAGCTTGGTTGGCGGGAGGGTCCCCTACGAGCAGTACTTC,CASSLVGGRVPYEQYF
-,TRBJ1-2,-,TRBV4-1,TGCGCCAGCAGCCAGGGCCAATTCGAGACATACGGCTACACCTTC,CASSQGQFETYGYTF
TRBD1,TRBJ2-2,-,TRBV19,TGTGCCAGTAGTAGGGGGACAGGGTACACCGGGGAGCTGTTTTTT,CASSRGTGYTGELFF
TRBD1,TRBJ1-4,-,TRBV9,TGTGCCAGCAGCGATCGGACAGGGGGTGGGGAAAAACTGTTTTTT,CASSDRTGGGEKLFF
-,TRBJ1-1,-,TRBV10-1,TGCGCCAGCAGCCGGACAGCACTAAAAGCTTTCTTT,CASSRTALKAFF
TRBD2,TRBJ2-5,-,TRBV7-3,TGTGCCAGCAGCCCCGGGAGGGGCCTACAAGAGACCCAGTACTTC,CASSPGRGLQETQYF
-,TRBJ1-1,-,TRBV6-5,TGTGCCAGCAGTTACCGCCCAGTGAACACTGAAGCTTTCTTT,CASSYRPVNTEAFF
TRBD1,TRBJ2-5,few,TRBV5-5,TGTGCCAGCAGCCGAATTGAGGGGACAGGGGGAGAGACCCAGTACTTC,CASSRIEGTGGETQYF
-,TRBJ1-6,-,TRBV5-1,TGCGCCAGCAGCTTGGAAGGGGATTCACCCCTCCACTTT,CASSLEGDSPLHF
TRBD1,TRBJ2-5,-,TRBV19,TGTGCCAGTAGAGAACAGGGGGCACGGGAGACCCAGTACTTC,CASREQGARETQYF
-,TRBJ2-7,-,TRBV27,TGTGCCAGCAGTTCCCTAGGTCAGGGCTCCTACGAGCAGTACTTC,CASSSLGQGSYEQYF
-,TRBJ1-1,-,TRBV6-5,TGTGCCAGCAGACCGGAGGGACGGAACACTGAAGCTTTCTTT,CASRPEGRNTEAFF
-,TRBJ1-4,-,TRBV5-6,TGTGCCAGCAGCCCGGACAGACGGAATGAAAAACTGTTTTTT,CASSPDRRNEKLFF
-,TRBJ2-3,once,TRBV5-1,TGCGCCAGCAGCCGGGAAGGGGATACGCAGTATTTT,CASSREGDTQYF